This T cell receptor beta chain was found in a study of blood T cells in healthy people across ages. There are 13 residues in the CDR3. The V and J ends lost 7 bases and 0 bases respectively, with 9 bases between them. In germline, CDR1 is MDHEN, CDR2 SYDVKM. It was with a sample-barcoded 5' primer and a J-beta primer mix that a second PCR of roughly 7 to 12 cycles was run. Researchers report that each sample yielded at least 2.5 million CDR3-containing paired-end reads. TCRdb processed the 5' RACE reads anew with MiXCR; each CDR3 protein has one entry. The table lists about a million distinct CDR3 sequences, around two fifths of them singletons. As for this clonotype: Antigen: not known.

The study recruited healthy Caucasian donors from Russia who were aged about 6 to 90. The authors isolated at least 6.5 million PBMCs per sample. Study-level results: The diversity estimates, figures obtained from one million T cells, were considered underestimates.

The clonotype was recovered from a man aged 18 to 30 in good health. The J gene is TRBJ1-1, the V gene TRBV28; D unclear. The sequencing input was blood. CDR3 protein: CASMNRMNTEAFF. The DNA of the CDR3 is TGTGCCAGCATGAATCGAATGAACACTGAAGCTTTCTTT.